Sequencing of this TCR beta chain was carried out in a study of T-cell memory formation after mild COVID-19. Study at large: TCR clusters were mostly donor specific.

Study-wide findings and caveats: Later expanders leaned CD4+, whereas clones that contracted between day 15 and 85 were balanced CD4/CD8. Some responding clones appeared in pre-infection memory, suggesting cross-reactive memory joined. Of the contracting clones, CD4+ ones lay mainly in CM and EM, and CD8+ ones in EMRA.

V lost 3 bases, J lost 0 bases, and 15 bases lay in between. Germline values: CDR1 LNHNV, CDR2 YYDKDF (reference sequence). This CDR3 spans 17 amino acids. TCRdb reprocessed the 5' RACE reads via MiXCR and lists one record per CDR3 protein. The sample includes some 290,000 distinct CDR3 sequences, around 15% of them seen just once. Of note for this clonotype: What it recognizes is unknown.

The specimen was PBMCs or a T cell subset sorted from them (not recorded which). This chain uses TRBV15 with TRBJ1-3; D might be TRBD1 (6 bases). The source of this sequence is a man between 18 and 35 years old who had mild COVID-19 (a few samples of this study predate the infection). Cell type and time point are not known. CDR3 DNA sequence: TGTGCCACCAGCAGGGGTGGGGGGCAGAGCTCTGGAAACACCATATATTTT. Protein product: CATSRGGGQSSGNTIYF. The full variable domain, with the rest looked up from reference TRBV15 and TRBJ1-3, is DAMVIQNPRYQVTQFGKPVTLSCSQTLNHNVMYWYQQKSSQAPKLLFHYYDKDFNNEADTPDNFQSRRPNTSFCFLDIRSPGLGDTAMYLCATSRGGGQSSGNTIYFGEGSWLTVV.